This record looks at one T cell receptor beta chain sequence and its context. The sample comes from a study of blood T cell repertoires in COVID-19. Across the whole study: In each case, the material was cDNA or gDNA derived from T cells, B-cell-depleted T cells, or PBMCs.

Original methodology: Using reference gene primer amplification, nucleated cell counts were estimated. TCRdb's table, derived via immunoSEQ multiplex PCR, lists solely in-frame clones and lacks some. V, J and clone size are taken as reported in that table, and D and trimming were inferred from the DNA itself. The data contain about 130,000 clones, approximately 84% of them seen just once; the ten biggest clones take up roughly 12%. The V and J ends lost 3 bases and 2 bases respectively, with 18 bases between them. The CDR3 covers 17 residues. Germline CDR1 SGDLS, CDR2 YYNGEE. The sequencing input was peripheral blood. The chain joins TRBV9 to TRBJ1-5; a weak D match, TRBD1 (6 bases). This TCR derives from a human donor in a cohort sampled during active COVID-19. This chain's CDR3 is CASSAGPGHLGNQPQHF. CDR3 nucleotide sequence: TGTGCCAGCAGCGCCGGTCCGGGACACCTAGGCAATCAGCCCCAGCATTTT.